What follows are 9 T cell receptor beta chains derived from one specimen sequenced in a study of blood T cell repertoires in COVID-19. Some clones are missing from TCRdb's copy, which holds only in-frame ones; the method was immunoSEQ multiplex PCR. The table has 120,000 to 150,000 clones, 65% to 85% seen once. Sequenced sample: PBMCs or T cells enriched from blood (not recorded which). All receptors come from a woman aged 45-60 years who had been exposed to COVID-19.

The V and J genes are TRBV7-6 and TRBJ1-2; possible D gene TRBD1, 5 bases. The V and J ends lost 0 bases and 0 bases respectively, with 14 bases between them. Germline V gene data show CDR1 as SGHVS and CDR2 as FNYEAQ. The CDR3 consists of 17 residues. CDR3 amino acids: CASSLAKRTYTNYGYTF. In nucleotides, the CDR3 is TGTGCCAGCAGCTTAGCCAAAAGGACATACACTAACTATGGCTACACCTTC.

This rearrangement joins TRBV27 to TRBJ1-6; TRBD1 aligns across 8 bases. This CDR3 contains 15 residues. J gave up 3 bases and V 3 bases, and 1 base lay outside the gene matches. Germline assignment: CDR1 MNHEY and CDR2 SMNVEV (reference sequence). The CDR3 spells CASSFTGGYNSPLHF. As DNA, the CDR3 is TGTGCCAGCAGTTTTACAGGGGGCTATAATTCACCCCTCCACTTT.

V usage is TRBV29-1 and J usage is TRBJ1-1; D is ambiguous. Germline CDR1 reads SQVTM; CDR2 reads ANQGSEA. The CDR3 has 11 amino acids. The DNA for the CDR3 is TGCAGTTGCGGGGATCACACTGAAGCTTTCTTT. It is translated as CSCGDHTEAFF.

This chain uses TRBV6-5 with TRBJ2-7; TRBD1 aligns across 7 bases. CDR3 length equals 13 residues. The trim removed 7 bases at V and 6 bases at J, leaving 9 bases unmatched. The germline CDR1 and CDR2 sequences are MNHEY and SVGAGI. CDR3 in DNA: TGTGCCAGCAAGGGCGACAGGGTGGGCGAGCAGTACTTC. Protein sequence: CASKGDRVGEQYF.

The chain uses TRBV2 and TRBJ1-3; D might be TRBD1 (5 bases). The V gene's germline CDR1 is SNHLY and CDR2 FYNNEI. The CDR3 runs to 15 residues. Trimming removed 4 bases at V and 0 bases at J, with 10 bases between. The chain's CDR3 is CASSGGQSSGNTIYF. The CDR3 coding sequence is TGTGCCAGCAGTGGGGGCCAGAGCTCTGGAAACACCATATATTTT.

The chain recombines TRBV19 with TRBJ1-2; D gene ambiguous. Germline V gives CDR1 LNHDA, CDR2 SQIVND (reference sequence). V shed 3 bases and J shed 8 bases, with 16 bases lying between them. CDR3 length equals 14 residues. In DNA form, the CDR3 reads TGTGCCAGTAGTATTTTTGGGAGTGCTCTCGGCTACACCTTC. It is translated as CASSIFGSALGYTF.

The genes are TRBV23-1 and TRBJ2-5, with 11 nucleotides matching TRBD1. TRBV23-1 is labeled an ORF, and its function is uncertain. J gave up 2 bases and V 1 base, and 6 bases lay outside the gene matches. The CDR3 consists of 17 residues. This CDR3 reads CASSQCGDRGGQETQYF. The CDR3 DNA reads TGCGCCAGCAGTCAATGTGGGGACAGGGGGGGACAAGAGACCCAGTACTTC.

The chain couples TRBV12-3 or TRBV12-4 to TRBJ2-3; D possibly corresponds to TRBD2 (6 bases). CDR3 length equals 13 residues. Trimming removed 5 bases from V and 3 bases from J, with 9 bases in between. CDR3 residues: CASSNGGTDTQYF. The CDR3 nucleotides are TGTGCCAGCAGTAATGGGGGGACAGATACGCAGTATTTT.

The CDR3 loop is CASKPWGGENTQYF. The CDR3 DNA is TGTGCCAGCAAGCCTTGGGGGGGAGAAAATACGCAGTATTTT. The chain has TRBV7-2 and TRBJ2-3, with 7 bases fitting TRBD2. Germline V gives CDR1 SGHTA, CDR2 FQGNSA. J lost 7 bases, V lost 7 bases, and 11 bases had no gene match. The CDR3 runs 14 residues.